This T cell receptor (beta chain) emerged from a study of beta chain features in type 1 diabetes. By way of CD45RO/CCR7/CD25/CD127/CD95/CD27, the CD4+ regulatory, stem cell-like memory, central memory and naive cells were sorted. cDNA synthesis used the whole RNA isolate, giving expressed TCRB sequences. TCRdb keeps only in-frame clones here, not all; method: immunoSEQ multiplex PCR. The sample includes 400,000 to 500,000 clones, around 14% of them seen just once. Trimming shortened V by 5 bases and J by 4 bases, and 9 bases separated the two germline ends. CDR3 size: 12 residues. CDR1 GTSNPN and CDR2 SVGIG come from the germline V gene (reference sequence).

Sequencing was carried out using naive CD4+ T cells from blood. This clonotype was sampled from a man aged 25 to 40 in good health. This rearrangement joins TRBV30 to TRBJ1-5; D remains unclear. CDR3 region: CAWGWNNQPQHF. CDR3 DNA sequence: TGTGCCTGGGGTTGGAATAATCAGCCCCAGCATTTT.